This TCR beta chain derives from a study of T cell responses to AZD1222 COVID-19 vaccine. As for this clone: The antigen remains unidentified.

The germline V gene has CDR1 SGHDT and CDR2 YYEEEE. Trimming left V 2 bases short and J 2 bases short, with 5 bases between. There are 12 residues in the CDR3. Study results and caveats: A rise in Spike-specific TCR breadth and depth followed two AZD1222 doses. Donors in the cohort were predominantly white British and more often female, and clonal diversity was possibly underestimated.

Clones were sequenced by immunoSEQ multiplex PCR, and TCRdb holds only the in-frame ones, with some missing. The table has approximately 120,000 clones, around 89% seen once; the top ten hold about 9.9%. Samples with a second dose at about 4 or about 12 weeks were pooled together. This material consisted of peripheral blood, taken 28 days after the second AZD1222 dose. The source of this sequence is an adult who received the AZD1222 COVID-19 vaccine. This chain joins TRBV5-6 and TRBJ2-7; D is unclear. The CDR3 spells CASSLKTYEQYF. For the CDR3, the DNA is TGTGCCAGCAGCTTAAAAACCTACGAGCAGTACTTC.